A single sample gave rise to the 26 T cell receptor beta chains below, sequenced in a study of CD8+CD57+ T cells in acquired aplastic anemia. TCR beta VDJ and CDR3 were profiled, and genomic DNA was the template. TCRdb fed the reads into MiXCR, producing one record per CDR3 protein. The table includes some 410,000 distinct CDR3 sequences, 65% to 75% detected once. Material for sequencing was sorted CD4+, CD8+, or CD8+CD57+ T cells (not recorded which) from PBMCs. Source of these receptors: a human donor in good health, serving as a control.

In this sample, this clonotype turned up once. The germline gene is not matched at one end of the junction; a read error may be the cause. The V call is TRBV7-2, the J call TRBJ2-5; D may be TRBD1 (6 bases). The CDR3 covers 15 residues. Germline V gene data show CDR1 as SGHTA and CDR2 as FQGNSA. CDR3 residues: CASSPEDRSQENQYF. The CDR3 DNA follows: TGTGCCAGCAGCCCGGAGGACAGATCACAAGAGAACCAGTACTTC.

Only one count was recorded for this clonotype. CDR3 sequence: CAISEPDRGNYGYTF. CDR3 sequence (DNA): TGTGCCATCAGTGAGCCCGACAGGGGGAACTATGGCTACACCTTC. The chain couples TRBV10-3 to TRBJ1-2; 9 bases align to TRBD1. The CDR3 consists of 15 residues. V shed 2 bases and J 2 bases; nucleotides not matched to a gene: 3. Germline V gives CDR1 ENHRY, CDR2 SYGVKD.

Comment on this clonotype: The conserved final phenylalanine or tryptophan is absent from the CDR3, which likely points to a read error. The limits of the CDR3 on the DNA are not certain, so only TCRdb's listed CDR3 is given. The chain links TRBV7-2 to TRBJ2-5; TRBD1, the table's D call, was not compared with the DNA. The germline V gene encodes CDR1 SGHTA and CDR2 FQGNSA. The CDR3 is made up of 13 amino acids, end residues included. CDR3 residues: CASSLRVRTPLNG.

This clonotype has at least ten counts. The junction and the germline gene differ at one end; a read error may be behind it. The chain's CDR3 is CAVTRDTFPGELSF. The CDR3 nucleotides read TGTGCCGTCACCCGGGACACCTTCCCCGGGGAGCTGTCTTTT. The chain has TRBV10-3 and TRBJ2-2; D possibly corresponds to TRBD1 (6 bases). Per the germline V gene, CDR1 is ENHRY and CDR2 is SYGVKD. CDR3 length: 14 amino acids.

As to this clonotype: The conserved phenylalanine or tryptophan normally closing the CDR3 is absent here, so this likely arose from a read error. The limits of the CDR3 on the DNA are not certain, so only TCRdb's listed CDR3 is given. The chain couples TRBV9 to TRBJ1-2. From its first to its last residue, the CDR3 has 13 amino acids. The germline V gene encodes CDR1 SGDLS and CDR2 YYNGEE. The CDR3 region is CASSAWRGGLCDI.

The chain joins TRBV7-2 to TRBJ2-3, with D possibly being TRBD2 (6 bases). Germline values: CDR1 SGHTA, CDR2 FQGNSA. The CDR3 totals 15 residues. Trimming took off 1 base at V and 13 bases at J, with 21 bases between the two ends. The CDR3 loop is CASSLELGRNTGEYF. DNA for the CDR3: TGTGCCAGCAGCTTAGAGCTTGGGAGGAACACCGGGGAGTATTTT.

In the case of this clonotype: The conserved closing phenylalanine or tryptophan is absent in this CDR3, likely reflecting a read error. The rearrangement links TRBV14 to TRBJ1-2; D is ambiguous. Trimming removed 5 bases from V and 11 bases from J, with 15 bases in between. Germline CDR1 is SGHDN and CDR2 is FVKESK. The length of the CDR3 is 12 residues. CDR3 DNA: TGTGCCAGCAGCTACGGTCCCGACGGGTACACCGGG. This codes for CASSYGPDGYTG.

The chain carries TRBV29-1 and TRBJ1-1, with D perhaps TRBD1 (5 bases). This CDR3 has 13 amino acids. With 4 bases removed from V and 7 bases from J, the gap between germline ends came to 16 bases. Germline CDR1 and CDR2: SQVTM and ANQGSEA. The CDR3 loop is CSVGMTLRGEAFF. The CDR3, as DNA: TGCAGCGTTGGCATGACACTGAGGGGTGAAGCTTTCTTT.

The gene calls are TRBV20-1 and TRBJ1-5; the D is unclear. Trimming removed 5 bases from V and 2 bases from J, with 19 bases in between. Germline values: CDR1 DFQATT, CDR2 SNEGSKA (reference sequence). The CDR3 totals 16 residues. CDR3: CSAARLASKGNQPQHF. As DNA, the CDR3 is TGCAGTGCTGCCCGACTAGCGAGCAAAGGCAATCAGCCCCAGCATTTT.

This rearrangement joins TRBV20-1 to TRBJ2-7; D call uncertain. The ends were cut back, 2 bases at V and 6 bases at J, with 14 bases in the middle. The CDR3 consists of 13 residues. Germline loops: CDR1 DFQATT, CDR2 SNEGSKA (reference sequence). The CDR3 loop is CSARHSPGIEQYF. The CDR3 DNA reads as TGCAGTGCTAGACACAGCCCAGGCATCGAGCAGTACTTC.

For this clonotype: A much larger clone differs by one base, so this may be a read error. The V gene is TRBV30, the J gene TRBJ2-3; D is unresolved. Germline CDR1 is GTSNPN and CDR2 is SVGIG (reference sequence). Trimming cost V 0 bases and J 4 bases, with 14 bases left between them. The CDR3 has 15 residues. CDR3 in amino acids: CAWSVAARKADTQYF. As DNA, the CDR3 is TGTGCCTGGAGTGTAGCAGCGAGAAAGGCAGATACGCAGTATTTT.

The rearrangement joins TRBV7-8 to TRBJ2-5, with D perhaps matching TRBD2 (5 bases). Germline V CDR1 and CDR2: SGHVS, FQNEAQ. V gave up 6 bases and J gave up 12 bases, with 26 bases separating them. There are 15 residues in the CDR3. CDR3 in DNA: TGTGCCAGCAGTGAAATCAGCGGAGAGTCCTCCTACGAGTACTTC. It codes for CASSEISGESSYEYF.

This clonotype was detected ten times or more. The CDR3 sequence is CASSGDYEKLFF. In DNA form, the CDR3 reads TGTGCCAGCAGTGGGGATTATGAAAAACTGTTTTTT. This sequence joins TRBV2 and TRBJ1-4; no definite D call. The length of the CDR3 is 12 residues. CDR1 and CDR2 from the germline V gene are SNHLY and FYNNEI. The ends were cut back, 4 bases at V and 6 bases at J, with 6 bases in the middle.

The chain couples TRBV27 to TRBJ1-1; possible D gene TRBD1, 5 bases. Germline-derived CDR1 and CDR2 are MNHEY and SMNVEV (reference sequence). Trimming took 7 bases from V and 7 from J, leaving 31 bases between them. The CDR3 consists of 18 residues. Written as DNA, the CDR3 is TGTGCCAGCAACAAATTCTCGGGGGAGAGGGCCGCACTAGTTGAAGCTTTCTTT. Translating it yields CASNKFSGERAALVEAFF.

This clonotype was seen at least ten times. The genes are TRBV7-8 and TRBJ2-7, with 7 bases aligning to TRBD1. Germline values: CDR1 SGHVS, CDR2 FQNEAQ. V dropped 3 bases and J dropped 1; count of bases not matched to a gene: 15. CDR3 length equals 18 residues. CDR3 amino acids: CASSFHPDGTALSYEQYV. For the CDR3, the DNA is TGTGCCAGCAGCTTTCATCCAGACGGGACAGCCCTTTCCTACGAGCAGTACGTC.

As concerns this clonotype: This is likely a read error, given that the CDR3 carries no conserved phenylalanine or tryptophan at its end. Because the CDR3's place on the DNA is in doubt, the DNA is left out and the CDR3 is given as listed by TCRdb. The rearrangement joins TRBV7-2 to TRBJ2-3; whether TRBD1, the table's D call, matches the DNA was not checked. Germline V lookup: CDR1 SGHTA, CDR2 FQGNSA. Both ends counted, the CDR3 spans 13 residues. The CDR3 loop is CASSLGKGAGNGY.

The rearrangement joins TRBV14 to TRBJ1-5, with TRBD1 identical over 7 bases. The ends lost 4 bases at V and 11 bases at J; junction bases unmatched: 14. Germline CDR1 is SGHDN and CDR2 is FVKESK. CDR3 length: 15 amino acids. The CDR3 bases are TGTGCCAGCAGCCTGCAGACAGGGAACCAAGAGACCCAGCATTTT. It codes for CASSLQTGNQETQHF. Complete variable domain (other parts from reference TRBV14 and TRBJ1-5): EAGVTQFPSHSVIEKGQTVTLRCDPISGHDNLYWYRRVMGKEIKFLLHFVKESKQDESGMPNNRFLAERTGGTYSTLKVQPAELEDSGVYFCASSLQTGNQETQHFGDGTRLSIL.

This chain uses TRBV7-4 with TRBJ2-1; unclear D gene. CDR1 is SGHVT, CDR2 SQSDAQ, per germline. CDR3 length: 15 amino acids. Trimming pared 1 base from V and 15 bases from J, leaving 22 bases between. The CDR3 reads CASSLVLPMLHLRFF. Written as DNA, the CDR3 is TGTGCCAGCAGCTTAGTGTTACCAATGCTACACCTGCGGTTCTTC.

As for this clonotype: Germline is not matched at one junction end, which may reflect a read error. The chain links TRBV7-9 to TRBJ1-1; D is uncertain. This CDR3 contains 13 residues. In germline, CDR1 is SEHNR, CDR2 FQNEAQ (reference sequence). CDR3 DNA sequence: TGTGCCAGCAGTTTCGGGAATAACTATGGCGCTACCTTT. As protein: CASSFGNNYGATF.

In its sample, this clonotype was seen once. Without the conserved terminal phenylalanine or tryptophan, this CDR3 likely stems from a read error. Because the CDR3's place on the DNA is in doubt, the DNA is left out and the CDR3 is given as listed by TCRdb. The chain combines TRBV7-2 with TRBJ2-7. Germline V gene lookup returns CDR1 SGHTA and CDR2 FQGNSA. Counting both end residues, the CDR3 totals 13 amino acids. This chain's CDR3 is CASSLASGSGHNI.

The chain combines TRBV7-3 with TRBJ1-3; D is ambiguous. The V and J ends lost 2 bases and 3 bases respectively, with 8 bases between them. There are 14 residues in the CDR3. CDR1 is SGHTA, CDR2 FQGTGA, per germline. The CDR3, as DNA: TGTGCCAGCAGCTTAGCACACCATGGAAACACCATATATTTT. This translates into CASSLAHHGNTIYF.

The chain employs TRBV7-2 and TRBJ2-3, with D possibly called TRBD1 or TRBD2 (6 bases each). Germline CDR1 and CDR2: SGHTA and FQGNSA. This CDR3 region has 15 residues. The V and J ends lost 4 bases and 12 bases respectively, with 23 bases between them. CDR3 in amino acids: CASSWARGLQETQYF. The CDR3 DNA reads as TGTGCCAGCAGCTGGGCCAGGGGACTCCAAGAGACCCAGTATTTT.

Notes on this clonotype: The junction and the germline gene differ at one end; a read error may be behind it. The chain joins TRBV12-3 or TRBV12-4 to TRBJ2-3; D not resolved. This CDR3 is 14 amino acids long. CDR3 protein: CASRLGMTTDAQYF. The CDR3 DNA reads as TGTGCCAGCAGGTTAGGGATGACCACAGATGCGCAGTATTTT.

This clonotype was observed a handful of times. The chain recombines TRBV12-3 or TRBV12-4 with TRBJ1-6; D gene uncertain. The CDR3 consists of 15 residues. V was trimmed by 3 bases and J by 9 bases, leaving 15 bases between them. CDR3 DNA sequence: TGTGCCAGCAGTTTCGACTCTCATGCGGGTTCACCCCTCCACTTT. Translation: CASSFDSHAGSPLHF.

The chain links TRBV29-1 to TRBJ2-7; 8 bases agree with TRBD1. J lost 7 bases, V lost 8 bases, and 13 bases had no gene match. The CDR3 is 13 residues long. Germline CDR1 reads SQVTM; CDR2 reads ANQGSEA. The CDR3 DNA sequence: TGCAGCATTACAGGGGGTCGGGGTTGGGAGCAGTACTTC. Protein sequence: CSITGGRGWEQYF.

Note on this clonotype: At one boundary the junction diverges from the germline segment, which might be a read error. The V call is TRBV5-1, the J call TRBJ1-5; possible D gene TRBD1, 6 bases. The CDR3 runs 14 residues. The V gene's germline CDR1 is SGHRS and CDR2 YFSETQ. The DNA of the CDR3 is TGTGCCAGCAGCTCCGAGGGAGGGGGTCGGCCCCAGCATTTT. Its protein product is CASSSEGGGRPQHF. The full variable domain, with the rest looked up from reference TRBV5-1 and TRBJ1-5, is KAGVTQTPRYLIKTRGQQVTLSCSPISGHRSVSWYQQTPGQGLQFLFEYFSETQRNKGNFPGRFSGRQFSNSRSEMNVSTLELGDSALYLCASSSEGGGRPQHFGDGTRLSIL.